These 8 T cell receptor beta chains came from one sample sequenced in a study of memory CD4+ T cells and cytomegalovirus serostatus. Using immunoSEQ multiplex PCR, the repertoire was profiled, and TCRdb retains in-frame clones only, with some absent. Of under 40,000 clones detected, around 80% appear once; the ten largest clones hold over 4.5%. The sort gate was single viable CD3+CD4+CD8-CD45RO+ cells for memory CD4+ T cells. The sequenced sample was memory CD4+ T cells from blood. All receptors derive from an adult in good health and CMV-seropositive.

This clone was recorded a few times. The chain has TRBV2 and TRBJ2-7, with D uncertain. CDR3 length: 13 residues. Between the trimmed V and J ends, which lost 5 bases and 5 bases, there was a span of 13 bases. Germline CDR1 SNHLY, CDR2 FYNNEI. This CDR3 is CASSSYLGNEQYF. The CDR3 region has the DNA TGTGCCAGCAGTTCCTACCTTGGAAACGAGCAGTACTTC.

V is TRBV9 and J is TRBJ1-1; D gene ambiguous. Germline V gene sequence: CDR1 SGDLS, CDR2 YYNGEE. V was trimmed by 3 bases and J by 3 bases, leaving 9 bases between them. The CDR3 length is 13 residues. CDR3 region: CASSGTPYTEAFF. The CDR3 DNA reads as TGTGCCAGCAGCGGGACCCCTTACACTGAAGCTTTCTTT.

The rearrangement joins TRBV9 to TRBJ1-6; TRBD1 might be the D (6 bases). V lost 3 bases and J lost 5, with 6 bases in between. The CDR3 runs to 13 residues. Per germline, CDR1 SGDLS and CDR2 YYNGEE. CDR3 in amino acids: CASSGQDNSPLHF. DNA of the CDR3: TGTGCCAGCAGCGGACAGGATAATTCACCCCTCCACTTT.

The chain recombines TRBV5-1 with TRBJ2-4; 8 bases line up with TRBD1. V was clipped by 0 bases and J by 2 bases; unmatched bases: 4. The CDR3 length is 16 residues. Germline CDR1 and CDR2: SGHRS and YFSETQ. CDR3 bases: TGCGCCAGCAGCTTGGACAGGGGGACATCCAAAAACATTCAGTACTTC. It codes for CASSLDRGTSKNIQYF.

The genes are TRBV6-5 and TRBJ1-4; D remains unclear. V gave up 8 bases and J gave up 0 bases, with 7 bases separating them. This CDR3 contains 13 residues. CDR1 is MNHEY, CDR2 SVGAGI, per germline. The CDR3 DNA sequence: TGTGCCAGCGGTAGAACAACTAATGAAAAACTGTTTTTT. It translates to CASGRTTNEKLFF.

This clone appeared once. The gene calls are TRBV6-4 and TRBJ2-5; D is ambiguous. Germline CDR1 is MRHNA and CDR2 is SNTAGT. Trimming took 5 bases from V and 0 from J, leaving 16 bases between them. The CDR3 has 16 residues. In DNA form, the CDR3 reads TGTGCCAGCAGTACCCGGATAGGCTACCACCAAGAGACCCAGTACTTC. It encodes CASSTRIGYHQETQYF.

The chain has TRBV5-5 and TRBJ2-7; TRBD1 matches 11 bases. This CDR3 has 19 residues. Trimming cost V 3 bases and J 1 base; bases outside gene matches: 15. From germline, CDR1 is SGHKS and CDR2 YYEKEE (reference sequence). CDR3 residues: CASSSLLDRGPYKSYEQYF. As DNA, the CDR3 is TGTGCCAGCAGCTCGTTGTTGGACAGGGGGCCTTACAAATCCTACGAGCAGTACTTC.

The genes are TRBV28 and TRBJ1-5; TRBD1 might be the D (5 bases). This CDR3 comprises 16 residues. The ends were cut back, 5 bases at V and 7 bases at J, with 21 bases in the middle. The germline V gene encodes CDR1 MDHEN and CDR2 SYDVKM. CDR3 in amino acids: CASSKLRGGKGQPQHF. The CDR3 DNA is TGTGCCAGCAGTAAACTTCGGGGCGGCAAAGGGCAGCCCCAGCATTTT.